The TCR beta chain described here comes from a study of T cell changes during pregnancy in multiple sclerosis. This table comes from immunoSEQ multiplex PCR, and its TCRdb copy is limited to in-frame clones, with some not included. This sample has around 71,000 clones; roughly 94% occur once, and the top ten carry about 1.5%. The CDR3 length is 16 residues. V lost 0 bases, J lost 1 base, and 9 bases lay in between. Germline V lookup: CDR1 KGHSH, CDR2 LQKENI. The sequence came from a female donor with multiple sclerosis, enrolled in a pregnancy study. The genes are TRBV18 and TRBJ2-2; D gene ambiguous. The sample in question was peripheral blood, obtained after pregnancy. DNA of the CDR3: TGTGCCAGCTCACCACCGCACAGTTTGAACACCGGGGAGCTGTTTTTT. Its translation is CASSPPHSLNTGELFF.